This T cell receptor beta chain came from a study of T cells after yellow fever vaccination. Looking at the study overall: In the case of low-cell-number fractions, SMART-Seq v4 Ultra Low Input was used for preparation.

Turning to this clonotype: Antigen: not known.

Germline CDR1 and CDR2: SGHTA and FQGNSA. The V segment lost 4 bases and the J segment 6 bases; nucleotides outside the gene matches: 10. The length of the CDR3 is 15 residues. Findings and caveats of the study: Only a minor proportion of clonotypes was detected across both CD4 and CD8 compartments. A faster peak, day 5 versus 15, was reached by the weaker secondary response.

TCRdb redid the calling of the 5' RACE reads with MiXCR, one entry per CDR3 protein. The sample has about 29,000 distinct CDR3 sequences, over 4.5% seen once. The sequence was collected from a man aged 30-40 years who received the YFV17D yellow fever vaccine. Sequenced here: CD8+ T cells sorted from PBMCs, sampled 10 days after the yellow fever booster vaccination. The V and J genes are TRBV7-2 and TRBJ2-7, with 9 bases identical to TRBD1. DNA of the CDR3: TGTGCCAGCAGCTCGCCCGACAGGGGGAATTTCGAGCAGTACTTC. Translation gives CASSSPDRGNFEQYF.